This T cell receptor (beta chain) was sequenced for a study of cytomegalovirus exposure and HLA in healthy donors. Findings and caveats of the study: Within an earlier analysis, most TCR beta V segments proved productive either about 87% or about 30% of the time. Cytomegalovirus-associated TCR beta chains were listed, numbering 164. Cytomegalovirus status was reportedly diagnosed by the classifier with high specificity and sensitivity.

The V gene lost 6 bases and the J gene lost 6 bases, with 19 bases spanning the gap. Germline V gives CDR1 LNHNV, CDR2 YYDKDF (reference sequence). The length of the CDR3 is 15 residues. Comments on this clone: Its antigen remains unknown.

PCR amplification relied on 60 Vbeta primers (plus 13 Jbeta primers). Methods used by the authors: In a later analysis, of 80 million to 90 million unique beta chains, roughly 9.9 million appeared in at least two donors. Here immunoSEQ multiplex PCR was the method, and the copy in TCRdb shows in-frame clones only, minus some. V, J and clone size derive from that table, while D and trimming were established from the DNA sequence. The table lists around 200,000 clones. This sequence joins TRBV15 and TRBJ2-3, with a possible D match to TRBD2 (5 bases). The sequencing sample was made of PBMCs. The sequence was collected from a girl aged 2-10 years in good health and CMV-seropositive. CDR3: CATSTLRAAWDTQYF. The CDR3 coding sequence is TGTGCCACCAGTACCTTGAGGGCCGCTTGGGATACGCAGTATTTT.